This note documents a single TCR beta chain sequence. What it binds is unknown. This sample was included in a study of PD-1 blockade in classical Hodgkin lymphoma. Regarding the study as a whole: Newly diagnosed patients reportedly had lower baseline TCR diversity than healthy donors. Whoever responded completely had baseline diversity much like that seen in newly diagnosed patients. With CD4+ cells, TCR diversity rose significantly by C4D1, but not with CD8+ cells.

The protocol was immunoSEQ multiplex PCR, while the TCRdb copy is restricted to in-frame clones and leaves out a portion. The sample has 10,000 to 13,000 clones, approximately 72% seen once. Germline V gives CDR1 SGHNT, CDR2 YENEEA. V dropped 8 bases and J dropped 2; count of bases not matched to a gene: 5. The CDR3 length is 13 residues. Relapse after autologous stem cell transplantation occurred in every patient, and brentuximab vedotin exposure varied. The study recorded best responses of complete response, partial response or progressive disease. The source was peripheral blood mononuclear cells (PBMCs), collected at baseline. The chain carries TRBV11-3 and TRBJ1-2, with 7 bases fitting TRBD1. The receptor was isolated from a human donor with classical Hodgkin lymphoma. The CDR3 is CASDQGGNYGYTF. Written as DNA, the CDR3 is TGTGCCAGCGACCAGGGGGGGAACTATGGCTACACCTTC.